The sequence of this T cell receptor (beta chain) was determined in a study of blood T cell repertoires in COVID-19. Trimming removed 6 bases from V and 2 bases from J, with 10 bases in between. The CDR3 sequence is 13 residues long. The method was immunoSEQ multiplex PCR; TCRdb's version includes in-frame clones alone and lacks a portion of them. The table includes about 75,000 clones, 70% to 90% detected once. The specimen sequenced was peripheral blood. The source is a man older than 75 with COVID-19, enrolled during active disease. The gene calls are TRBV12-3 or TRBV12-4 and TRBJ1-1; D gene ambiguous. CDR3 nucleotide sequence: TGTGCCAGCAGCGTCTACCTAAACACTGAAGCTTTCTTT. Its protein is CASSVYLNTEAFF.